The text below deals with one T cell receptor (beta chain). Its antigen is currently unknown. The data belong to a study of T-cell reconstitution after alpha-beta-depleted transplantation in children. Whole-study findings and limits: At one year after transplant, newly produced T cells mostly accounted for T-cell counts and diversity. It was surviving recipient T cells and thymic progenitors that gave some patients high TCRbeta diversity at day 60. Reported findings indicate that, about two months after transplant, alpha-beta T cells came from several hundred expanded clones, which were derived from non-depleted graft cells.

This CDR3 comprises 12 residues. CDR1 is SGHTA and CDR2 is FQGNSA in the germline V gene. V lost 8 bases and J lost 3, with 11 bases in between. A library of TCRbeta sequences, prepared with unique molecular identifiers, was generated. TCRdb re-called the PCR reads through MiXCR, storing one row per CDR3 protein. The sample holds approximately 980,000 distinct CDR3 sequences, roughly 29% seen once. The source material was PBMCs, mostly from graft donor cells, sampled 360 days after TCRalphabeta/CD19-depleted stem cell transplant. This chain uses TRBV7-2 with TRBJ2-7; tentatively, D is TRBD1 or TRBD2 (5 bases each). The TCR was taken from a boy in the first two years of life who had a stem cell transplant for SCID, so the T cells may come from the graft donor. The CDR3 loop reads CASGDQNYEQYF. CDR3 DNA sequence: TGTGCCAGCGGGGACCAGAACTACGAGCAGTACTTC.